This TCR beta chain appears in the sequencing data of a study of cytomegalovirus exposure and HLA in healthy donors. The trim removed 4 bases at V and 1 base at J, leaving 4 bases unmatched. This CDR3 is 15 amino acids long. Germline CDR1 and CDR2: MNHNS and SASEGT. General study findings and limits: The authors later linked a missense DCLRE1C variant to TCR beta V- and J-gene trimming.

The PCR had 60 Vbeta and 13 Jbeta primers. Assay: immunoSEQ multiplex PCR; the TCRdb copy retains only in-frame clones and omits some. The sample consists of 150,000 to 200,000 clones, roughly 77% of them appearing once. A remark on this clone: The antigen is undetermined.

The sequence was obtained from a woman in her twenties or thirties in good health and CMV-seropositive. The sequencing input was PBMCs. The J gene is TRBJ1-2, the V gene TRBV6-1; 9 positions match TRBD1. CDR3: CASSASTGGNYGYTF. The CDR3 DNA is TGTGCCAGCAGTGCCTCGACAGGGGGTAACTATGGCTACACCTTC.